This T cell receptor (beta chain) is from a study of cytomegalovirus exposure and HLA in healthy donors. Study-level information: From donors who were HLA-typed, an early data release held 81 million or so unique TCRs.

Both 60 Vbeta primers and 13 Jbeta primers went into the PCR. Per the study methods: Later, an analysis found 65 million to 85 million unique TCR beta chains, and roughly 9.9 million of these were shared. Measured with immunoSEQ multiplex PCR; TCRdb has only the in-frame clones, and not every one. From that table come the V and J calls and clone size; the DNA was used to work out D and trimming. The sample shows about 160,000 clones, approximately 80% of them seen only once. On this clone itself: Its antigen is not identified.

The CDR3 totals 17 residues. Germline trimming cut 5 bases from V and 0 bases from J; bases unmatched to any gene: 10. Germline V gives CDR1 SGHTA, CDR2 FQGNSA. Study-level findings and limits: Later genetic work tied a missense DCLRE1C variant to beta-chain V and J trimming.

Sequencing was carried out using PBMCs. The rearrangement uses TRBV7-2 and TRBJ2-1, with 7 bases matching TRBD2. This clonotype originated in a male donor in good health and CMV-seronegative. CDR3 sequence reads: CASSLRGSGASYNEQFF. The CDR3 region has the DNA TGTGCCAGCAGCCTCCGGGGGAGCGGGGCCTCCTACAATGAGCAGTTCTTC.